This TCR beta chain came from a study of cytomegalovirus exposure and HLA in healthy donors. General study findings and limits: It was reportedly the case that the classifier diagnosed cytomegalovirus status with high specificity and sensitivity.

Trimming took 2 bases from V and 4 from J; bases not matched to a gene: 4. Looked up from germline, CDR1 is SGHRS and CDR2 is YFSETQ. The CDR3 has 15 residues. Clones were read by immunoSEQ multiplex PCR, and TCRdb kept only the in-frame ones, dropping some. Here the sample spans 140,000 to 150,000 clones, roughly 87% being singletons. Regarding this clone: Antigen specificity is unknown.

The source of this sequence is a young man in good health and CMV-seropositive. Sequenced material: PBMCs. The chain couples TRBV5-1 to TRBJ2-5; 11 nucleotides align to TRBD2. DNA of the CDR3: TGCGCCAGCAGCTTCCTTAGCGGGGGGGCAGAGACCCAGTACTTC. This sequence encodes CASSFLSGGAETQYF.